Reported below is one T cell receptor (beta chain). This CDR3 contains 16 residues. Trimming removed 1 base from V and 2 bases from J; junction bases left unmatched: 3. CDR1 and CDR2 from the germline V gene are LNHDA and SQIVND (reference sequence). This sample stems from a study of OX40 agonist ivuxolimab in advanced cancers. Some clones are missing from TCRdb's copy, which holds only in-frame ones; the method was immunoSEQ multiplex PCR. Of around 61,000 clones listed, roughly 84% are singletons. This receptor was identified in an adult with an advanced solid tumor such as melanoma, head and neck, liver or kidney cancer. This sample comprised CD4+ or CD8+ T cells sorted from blood, obtained in a trial of the OX40 agonist ivuxolimab. The chain joins TRBV19 to TRBJ2-3, with TRBD2 identical over 10 bases. The CDR3 DNA sequence: TGTGCCAGTAGTATAGCCACTAGCGGGACCACAGATACGCAGTATTTT. Its translation: CASSIATSGTTDTQYF.